The 14 T cell receptor beta chains presented below share a single source sample, sequenced in a study of blood T cell repertoires in COVID-19 (dated by TCRdb to about 2020). The library was prepared using the immunoSEQ multiplex PCR assay. TCRdb took over this immuneACCESS table, retaining in-frame rearrangements with V and J assigned. Such tables are incomplete; in checked studies, under half of the missing clones stem from an unresolved V gene, and the remainder is unexplained. This sample comprises fewer than 200,000 clones, approximately 80% of them detected only once. The biggest ten clones account for about an eighth of the sample. The source material was PBMCs or T cells enriched from blood (not recorded which). The receptors stem from a man aged 45-65 years who had recovered from COVID-19.

The chain carries TRBV3-1 (or the pseudogene TRBV3-2) and TRBJ1-1, with a tentative D call TRBD1 (5 bases). Germline V gene sequence: CDR1 LGHDT, CDR2 YNNKEL (reference sequence). Trimming removed 2 bases at V and 0 bases at J, with 13 bases between. The CDR3 spans 16 residues. The CDR3 coding sequence is TGTGCCAGCAGCCAATGGGGGGGGAACATGAACACTGAAGCTTTCTTT. It translates to CASSQWGGNMNTEAFF.

This chain links TRBV27 with TRBJ1-6; D uncertain. Trimming pared 6 bases from V and 6 bases from J, leaving 12 bases between. CDR3 length equals 14 residues. CDR1 and CDR2 from the germline V gene are MNHEY and SMNVEV (reference sequence). The CDR3 is CASSLGSGNSPLHF. The CDR3 DNA follows: TGTGCCAGCAGCCTTGGTTCGGGTAATTCACCCCTCCACTTT.

This clone ranks as medium-sized (0.01 to 0.1%). V and J are TRBV2 and TRBJ1-2, with 8 bases identical to TRBD1. With V trimmed by 6 bases and J by 3 bases, 6 bases remained unmatched. The germline CDR1 and CDR2 sequences are SNHLY and FYNNEI. CDR3 size: 14 residues. Written as DNA, the CDR3 is TGTGCCAGCAGCGTCACGACAGGGGACTATGGCTACACCTTC. It codes for CASSVTTGDYGYTF.

The rearrangement links TRBV28 to TRBJ1-2; 7 nucleotides agree with TRBD1. This CDR3 has 15 amino acids. Germline-derived CDR1 and CDR2 are MDHEN and SYDVKM. Trimming took 3 bases from V and 4 from J; bases not matched to a gene: 8. The CDR3 reads CASSLGDRRAYGYTF. CDR3 bases: TGTGCCAGCAGTTTGGGGGACAGAAGGGCCTATGGCTACACCTTC.

This CDR3 is CASSLGSGGANEQFF. The DNA of the CDR3 is TGTGCCAGCAGCTTAGGTAGCGGGGGCGCAAATGAGCAGTTCTTC. J is TRBJ2-1 and V is TRBV11-2; 9 bases line up with TRBD2. Germline loops: CDR1 SGHAT, CDR2 FQNNGV. CDR3 length: 15 residues. The ends lost 1 base at V and 7 bases at J; junction bases unmatched: 5.

The chain uses TRBV28 and TRBJ1-5, with D uncertain. Trimming removed 6 bases at V and 6 bases at J, with 15 bases between. The CDR3 totals 14 residues. Germline lookup yields CDR1 MDHEN and CDR2 SYDVKM. The CDR3 here is CASSVDSSGQPQHF. The CDR3 nucleotides read TGTGCCAGCAGCGTAGACTCCAGCGGTCAGCCCCAGCATTTT.

This clone has a handful of counts. This chain links TRBV9 with TRBJ1-2; D not resolved. In germline, CDR1 is SGDLS, CDR2 YYNGEE. The CDR3 contains 13 residues. Trimming pared 0 bases from V and 11 bases from J, leaving 14 bases between. The CDR3 reads CASSVGIFGFYTF. CDR3 DNA: TGTGCCAGCAGCGTAGGAATCTTCGGTTTTTACACCTTC.

The rearrangement links TRBV11-3 to TRBJ2-2; D perhaps matches TRBD1 (5 bases). The CDR3 totals 13 residues. Trimming stripped 6 bases from V and 4 bases from J, with 9 bases between. Germline CDR1 SGHNT, CDR2 YENEEA. The CDR3 loop reads CASRGRTTGELFF. CDR3 sequence (DNA): TGTGCCAGCAGGGGGCGGACCACCGGGGAGCTGTTTTTT.

The chain links TRBV6-6 to TRBJ2-5; D might be TRBD2 (5 bases). From germline, CDR1 is MNHNY and CDR2 SVGAGI (reference sequence). CDR3 length equals 15 residues. V dropped 0 bases and J dropped 5 bases, with 13 bases sitting between them. CDR3 nucleotides: TGTGCCAGCAGTTACTCGACGGGTGGCGGGGAGACCCAGTACTTC. Residues: CASSYSTGGGETQYF.

This clone was observed once. This chain joins TRBV7-2 and TRBJ2-3; 8 bases align to TRBD2. Germline V lookup: CDR1 SGHTA, CDR2 FQGNSA. This CDR3 is built from 16 residues. Unmatched junction bases numbered 9, after V lost 2 bases and J lost 5 bases. The CDR3 region is CASSLFGGLVIDTQYF. The CDR3 DNA is TGTGCCAGCAGCTTATTCGGGGGACTAGTGATAGATACGCAGTATTTT.

The chain joins TRBV19 to TRBJ2-5; TRBD2 is a possible D gene (5 bases). The germline CDR1 and CDR2 sequences are LNHDA and SQIVND (reference sequence). The germline V and J ends were trimmed by 1 base and 1 base, with 16 bases remaining between them. This CDR3 spans 17 amino acids. CDR3 coding DNA: TGTGCCAGTAGTATAGGTGGCGGGCCCGAATTCCAAGAGACCCAGTACTTC. Its translation: CASSIGGGPEFQETQYF. The entire variable domain, with the rest obtained from reference TRBV19 and TRBJ2-5, is as follows: DGGITQSPKYLFRKEGQNVTLSCEQNLNHDAMYWYRQDPGQGLRLIYYSQIVNDFQKGDIAEGYSVSREKKESFPLTVTSAQKNPTAFYLCASSIGGGPEFQETQYFGPGTRLLVL.

The chain has TRBV5-4 and TRBJ2-5; D not certain. Germline loops: CDR1 SGHNT, CDR2 YYREEE (reference sequence). This CDR3 is built from 14 residues. Deletions cut 0 bases from V and 5 bases from J, with 11 bases between. Here the CDR3 reads CASSLAGAMETQYF. In DNA form, the CDR3 reads TGTGCCAGCAGCTTGGCCGGTGCAATGGAGACCCAGTACTTC.

The chain couples TRBV5-1 to TRBJ1-2; D possibly corresponds to TRBD1 (6 bases). With 5 bases removed from V and 2 bases from J, the gap between germline ends came to 16 bases. The CDR3 covers 15 residues. Germline CDR1 and CDR2: SGHRS and YFSETQ. The CDR3 here is CASSSRQADNYGYTF. For the CDR3, the DNA is TGCGCCAGCAGTTCCCGACAGGCCGACAACTATGGCTACACCTTC.

In this sample, this clone turned up a few times. The chain recombines TRBV4-1 with TRBJ2-1; D may be TRBD1 (6 bases). The CDR3 extends over 17 amino acids. CDR1 is MGHRA, CDR2 YSYEKL, per germline. The germline V and J ends were trimmed by 0 bases and 0 bases, with 12 bases remaining between them. CDR3 nucleotides: TGCGCCAGCAGCCAAGATACAAGGACAGTCTCCTACAATGAGCAGTTCTTC. It codes for CASSQDTRTVSYNEQFF.